This T cell receptor beta chain was obtained from a study of blood T cells in healthy people across ages. The CDR3 runs 10 residues. Germline V gives CDR1 SNHLY, CDR2 FYNNEI. This clonotype appeared a few times. Its specificity is unknown. A read error may produce the germline difference seen at one junction end. General study points: Estimates drawn from one million T cells were deemed to understate diversity.

Using a J-beta primer mix together with a sample-barcoded 5' primer, a second PCR was run for roughly 6 to 12 cycles. In TCRdb, the 5' RACE reads were re-called with MiXCR into one record per CDR3 protein. The sample yields roughly 800,000 distinct CDR3 sequences, roughly 26% seen once. These sequences were also reported in another study, on T cells of mothers and their children. From that second work: All donors were healthy and Caucasian; they were a few mothers and their six children. M1S, a second-PCR primer, added sample barcodes and 2-4 random nucleotides.

V is TRBV2 and J is TRBJ2-1; D gene unclear. Sequenced input: blood. The clonotype originates from a boy aged 5-17 years in good health. The CDR3 sequence: CASSDHEQSF. CDR3 bases: TGTGCCAGCAGTGACCATGAGCAGTCCTTC.